Following are 8 T cell receptor beta chains from one sample sequenced in a study of shared clonotypes between healthy human individuals. Clones were sequenced by immunoSEQ multiplex PCR, and TCRdb holds only the in-frame ones, with some missing. The sample has about 980,000 clones, over 60% seen once; the top ten hold about 1.5%. Sequencing was done on a sample of memory CD4+ T cells sorted from blood. Subset meaning: CD45RA-negative fraction. Receptors were obtained from a man aged 18 to 30 in good health.

This clone was observed at least ten times. The chain recombines TRBV10-2 with TRBJ1-2, with a tentative D call TRBD1 (5 bases). V dropped 7 bases and J dropped 9 bases, with 15 bases sitting between them. Germline assignment: CDR1 WSHSY and CDR2 SAAADI. This CDR3 region has 12 residues. The CDR3 sequence: CASTLSGDRYTF. The CDR3 bases are TGCGCCAGCACCCTGTCGGGGGACCGCTACACCTTC.

This clone was detected a few times. The chain carries TRBV7-2 and TRBJ2-1; 12 positions match TRBD2. V was pared by 5 bases and J by 4 bases, with 6 bases of the junction left unmatched. CDR1 is SGHTA, CDR2 FQGNSA, per germline. The CDR3 spans 16 residues. The CDR3 sequence is CASSPYGTSGYNEQFF. As DNA, the CDR3 is TGTGCCAGCAGCCCCTACGGGACTAGCGGGTACAATGAGCAGTTCTTC.

The chain joins TRBV30 to TRBJ1-3; D is unresolved. This CDR3 is 14 amino acids long. Per germline, CDR1 GTSNPN and CDR2 SVGIG (reference sequence). With 0 bases removed from V and 0 bases from J, the gap between germline ends came to 6 bases. The CDR3 protein is CAWSVPNSGNTIYF. The CDR3 DNA reads TGTGCCTGGAGTGTCCCGAACTCTGGAAACACCATATATTTT.

In regard to this clone: The sample contains more than one DNA sequence encoding this CDR3. The chain couples TRBV6-5 to TRBJ2-1; 11 bases are a match to TRBD2. Unmatched junction bases numbered 3, after V lost 6 bases and J lost 2 bases. The CDR3 has 15 residues. The germline V gene has CDR1 MNHEY and CDR2 SVGAGI. This CDR3 is CASRRTSGPYNEQFF. CDR3 bases: TGTGCCAGCAGAAGGACTAGCGGGCCCTACAATGAGCAGTTCTTC.

The CDR3, as DNA: TGTGCCAGCAGTGAAACGGGGTTCGCTTACAATGAGCAGTTCTTC. Its protein product is CASSETGFAYNEQFF. The rearrangement joins TRBV2 to TRBJ2-1; TRBD2 might be the D (5 bases). CDR1 and CDR2 from the germline V gene are SNHLY and FYNNEI. Trimming removed 2 bases at V and 4 bases at J, with 12 bases between. This CDR3 spans 15 amino acids.

Points on this clone: A far larger clone is one nucleotide away, so this likely arose from a read error. The V call is TRBV7-9, the J call TRBJ1-3; D call uncertain. The CDR3 sequence is 15 residues long. V lost 3 bases, J lost 2 bases, and 11 bases lay in between. Germline V CDR1 and CDR2: SEHNR, FQNEAQ (reference sequence). The CDR3 sequence: CASSFDGNPGNTIYF. The DNA of the CDR3 is TGTGCCAGCAGCTTTGATGGGAACCCTGGAAACACCATATATTTT. The entire variable domain, with the rest obtained from reference TRBV7-9 and TRBJ1-3, is as follows: DTGVSQNPRHKITKRGQNVTFRCDPISEHNRLYWYRQTLGQGPEFLTYFQNEAQLEKSRLLSDRFSAERPKGSFSTLEIQRTEQGDSAMYLCASSFDGNPGNTIYFGEGSWLTVV.

This clone has only a few counts. The chain has TRBV27 and TRBJ1-5, with TRBD1 matching 9 bases. This CDR3 is 17 amino acids long. Germline assignment: CDR1 MNHEY and CDR2 SMNVEV (reference sequence). V shed 4 bases and J 6 bases; nucleotides not matched to a gene: 13. CDR3 sequence reads: CASSSRTGTGIGQPQHF. The DNA of the CDR3 is TGTGCCAGCAGTTCGCGAACCGGGACAGGGATCGGTCAGCCCCAGCATTTT.

The chain recombines TRBV5-5 with TRBJ1-2; weak D call: TRBD1 (6 bases). V was trimmed by 5 bases and J by 8 bases, leaving 16 bases between them. The CDR3 sequence is 13 residues long. Germline V gene lookup returns CDR1 SGHKS and CDR2 YYEKEE (reference sequence). CDR3 bases: TGTGCCAGCAGTTCCCAGGGGACCCGAGGCTACACCTTC. This codes for CASSSQGTRGYTF.